This TCR beta chain stems from a study of radiotherapy plus CTLA-4 blockade in lung cancer. Looking at the study overall: There were objective responses in 18% of patients, and more than 30% had disease control.

Assay used: immunoSEQ multiplex PCR; TCRdb lists only in-frame clones, some missing. The sample has under 70,000 clones; around three quarters are singletons. Trimming removed 0 bases from V and 8 bases from J; junction bases left unmatched: 4. This CDR3 contains 15 residues. Germline V CDR1 and CDR2: MDHEN, SYDVKM. The sequence was obtained from a human donor with non-small cell lung cancer who had a complete response to radiotherapy plus ipilimumab. The V call is TRBV28, the J call TRBJ1-4, with 9 bases identical to TRBD1. This specimen was peripheral blood, taken from a patient treated with radiotherapy plus ipilimumab. The CDR3 region is CASSLWTGGEEKLFF. The DNA of the CDR3 is TGTGCCAGCAGTTTATGGACAGGGGGAGAAGAAAAACTGTTTTTT. The full variable domain, rest sourced from reference TRBV28 and TRBJ1-4, is DVKVTQSSRYLVKRTGEKVFLECVQDMDHENMFWYRQDPGLGLRLIYFSYDVKMKEKGDIPEGYSVSREKKERFSLILESASTNQTSMYLCASSLWTGGEEKLFFGSGTQLSVL.